This T cell receptor (beta chain) is from a study of cytomegalovirus exposure and HLA in healthy donors. The CDR3 length is 13 residues. The germline CDR1 and CDR2 sequences are SGHTA and FQGNSA. Trimming at V came to 6 bases and at J to 8 bases, leaving 7 bases not matched to a gene. Primers: 60 Vbeta forward and 13 Jbeta reverse. The protocol was immunoSEQ multiplex PCR, while the TCRdb copy is restricted to in-frame clones and leaves out a portion. The top ten clones hold around 7% of a sample with approximately 150,000 clones, 75% to 85% of them seen once. This chain links TRBV7-2 with TRBJ2-1, with 7 bases that match TRBD2. The TCR comes from a man aged 25 to 40 in good health and CMV-seropositive. Sequencing was done on a sample of PBMCs. The CDR3: CASSEAGRDEQFF. Here the CDR3 DNA reads TGTGCCAGCAGTGAGGCAGGGAGGGATGAGCAGTTCTTC.